This note documents a single T cell receptor beta chain sequence. This clonotype was picked up many times. The antigen this receptor binds is unknown. No per-base quality is available; no much larger clone lies one base away. The data were obtained in a study of human T cells and chemical hapten exposure (dated by TCRdb to the early 2020s). For context, the study as a whole: For sensitization, 2% DPC in acetone was applied to a 2 cm by 2 cm area of upper inner arm skin. Patients additionally received weekly therapeutic DPC doses to the scalp throughout the roughly 25-week study period. Patch testing was done on the upper back using Finn chambers containing 0.01% DPC, and results were scored after 6 days according to International Contact Dermatitis Research Group standards. The patient cohort, mostly female, included alopecia areata with under or over 50% scalp involvement, alopecia totalis and alopecia universalis. Libraries were pooled for sequencing, and variation in per-sample TCR yields was attributed mainly to small differences in library volumes within the pool. This study followed changes in the peripheral blood TCR repertoire in vivo during primary and secondary sensitization of alopecia patients to the hapten diphenylcyclopropenone (DPC). Blood samples were taken from patients before sensitization (week 0) and at 2, 6 and about 24 weeks after DPC sensitization. Blood for TCR sequencing was provided by twenty-nine alopecia patients at one to four time points (pre-sensitization, 2, 6 and 24 weeks).

The sample's time point, from its label and the paper: patch test 2, 6 weeks after DPC sensitization. According to the study, the label for this sample's treatment or condition signals: therapeutic diphenylcyclopropenone sensitization with weekly scalp DPC. At every patch-test visit, the blood draw took place before the patch test was put on. Eligible patients were aged 18 to 70, diagnosed with alopecia, deemed suitable for DPC therapy, and excluded if pregnant. Total RNA was isolated from unfractionated whole blood collected in Tempus Blood RNA tubes. The library was obtained by RACE. Sequencing instrument: NextSeq 500. During library preparation, unique molecular identifiers were attached to individual cDNA molecules so that TCRs could be counted in a quantitative, reproducible way. Each blood RNA sample was used to sequence both TCR alpha and TCR beta chains. The source study handled its data this way. Samples had a median of 95,638 TCRs, with a range from roughly 23,224 to 700,000. The Decombinator software suite was used to annotate V, J and CDR3 in the TCR reads. For the PS versus PT1 abundance plots, all samples were subsampled to the same number of TCRs (28,000). Expanded TCRs were defined as absent before sensitization and observed at least eight times at the 2-week time point. TCRdb reanalyzed the raw reads on its own, using fastp at Q25 for trimming and MiXCR for clone calling, and kept in-frame beta chains. Every CDR3 protein is listed once, alongside the most common genes and DNA of its rows. Here the V and J calls rest on TCRdb's processing, not on the authors' analysis. For this sample there are some 350,000 distinct CDR3 sequences; more than 5% appear just once. Clones ranked in the top ten supply more than 5.5% of the sample.

Here is what the overall study found, with its caveats: Patch test score correlated positively with the number of PT1 expanded TCRs, reaching significance at thresholds 8, 16 and 32 but not at 4. Significantly more large CDR3 similarity clusters were formed by expanded TCRs than by pre-sensitization or healthy control sets, consistent with antigen-driven responses. Alopecia, a presumed autoimmune disease, was present in all patients, so the immune response of the patients might differ from that of healthy individuals. No change with DPC sensitization was found in the number of TCRs above 1 in 1000 frequency, and no evidence of global repertoire structure alterations was found. Repeated subsampling changed both the strength of the expansion versus patch-test correlation and the threshold at which that correlation became significant.

The material sequenced was whole blood, taken in connection with sensitization to the hapten diphenylcyclopropenone (DPC). This receptor was obtained from a woman between 18 and 30 years old with alopecia areata. Some clones in this sample may be carry-over from other donors' samples.

The CDR3 reads as follows: CASSLVVADTQYF. Read as DNA, the sequence is TGTGCCAGCAGCTTAGTAGTTGCAGATACGCAGTATTTT. The chain was built from TRBV7-2 and TRBJ2-3; the D gene identity is not certain. Taken from cysteine to phenylalanine, the CDR3 has 13 residues. Solely the CDR3 DNA is kept, with 39 bases framed from the first base. Trimming costs V 1 base and J 4 bases, and their ends lie 6 bases apart. The germline V gene yields SGHTA for CDR1 and FQGNSA for CDR2.